This T cell receptor (beta chain) was sequenced for a study of shared clonotypes between healthy human individuals. V was clipped by 8 bases and J by 1 base; unmatched bases: 6. This CDR3 spans 13 amino acids. Germline lookup yields CDR1 GTSNPN and CDR2 SVGIG (reference sequence). At deep level, the assay was performed. Each subset's genomic DNA was split evenly across several immunoSEQ plates. Profiling relied on immunoSEQ multiplex PCR, and the TCRdb table lists in-frame clones only, not all of them. The sample consists of roughly 510,000 clones, 75% to 80% of them appearing once. Donors included only healthy HIV-negative adults lacking recent acute infections or vaccinations.

Sequenced: PBMCs. The chain carries TRBV30 and TRBJ2-7, with 9 bases aligning to TRBD2. This TCR came from a woman aged 40 to 50 in good health. Some clones in this sample may be carry-over from other donors' samples. The CDR3 region is CAGRAGGSYEQYF. The CDR3 nucleotides read TGTGCCGGTCGAGCGGGGGGTTCCTACGAGCAGTACTTC.